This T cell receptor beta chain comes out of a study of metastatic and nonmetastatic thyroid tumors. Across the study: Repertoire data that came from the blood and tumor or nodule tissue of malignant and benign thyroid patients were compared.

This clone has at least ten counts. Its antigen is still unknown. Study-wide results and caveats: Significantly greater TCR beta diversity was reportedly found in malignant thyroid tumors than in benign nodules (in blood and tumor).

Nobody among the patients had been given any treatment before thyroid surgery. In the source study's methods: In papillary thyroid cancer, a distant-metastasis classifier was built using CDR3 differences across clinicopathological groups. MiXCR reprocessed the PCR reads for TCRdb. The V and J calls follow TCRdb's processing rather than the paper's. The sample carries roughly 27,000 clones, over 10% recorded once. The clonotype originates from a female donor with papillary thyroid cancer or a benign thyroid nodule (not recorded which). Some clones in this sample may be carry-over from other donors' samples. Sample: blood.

For the CDR3, the DNA is TGTGCCAGCAGCTTAGGCGGGAGTGGGAACAATGAGCAGTTCTTC. It translates to CASSLGGSGNNEQFF. The chain couples TRBV13 to TRBJ2-1, with D maybe TRBD2 (6 bases). The CDR3 is 15 amino acids. V lost 0 bases, J lost 5 bases, and 11 bases lay in between. CDR1 and CDR2 from the germline V gene are PRHDT and FYEKMQ (reference sequence). Full variable domain (outside the CDR3, taken from reference TRBV13 and TRBJ2-1): AAGVIQSPRHLIKEKRETATLKCYPIPRHDTVYWYQQGPGQDPQFLISFYEKMQSDKGSIPDRFSAQQFSDYHSELNMSSLELGDSALYFCASSLGGSGNNEQFFGPGTRLTVL.